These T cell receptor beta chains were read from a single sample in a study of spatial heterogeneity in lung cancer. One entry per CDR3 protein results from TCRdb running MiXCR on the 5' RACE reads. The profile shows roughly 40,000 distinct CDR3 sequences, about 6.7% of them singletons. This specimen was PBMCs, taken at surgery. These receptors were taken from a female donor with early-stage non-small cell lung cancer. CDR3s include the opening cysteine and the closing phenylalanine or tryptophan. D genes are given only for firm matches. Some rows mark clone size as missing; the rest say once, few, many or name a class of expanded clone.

CDR3: CASSPGLLTGELFF
DNA: TGTGCCAGCAGCCCTGGACTGCTCACCGGGGAGCTGTTTTTT
V: TRBV11-2
D: NA
J: TRBJ2-2
size: few

CDR3: CASSMDRGLTEAFF
DNA: TGTGCCAGTAGTATGGACAGGGGATTAACTGAAGCTTTCTTT
V: TRBV19
D: TRBD1
J: TRBJ1-1
size: NA

CDR3: CASSLAAGSPEAFF
DNA: TGCGCCAGCAGCTTGGCCGCGGGGTCTCCTGAAGCTTTCTTT
V: TRBV5-1
D: NA
J: TRBJ1-1
size: NA

CDR3: CASSLVGPANTEAFF
DNA: TGTGCCAGCAGCTTAGTAGGGCCAGCCAACACTGAAGCTTTCTTT
V: TRBV7-2
D: NA
J: TRBJ1-1
size: many

CDR3: CATARLSYNEQFF
DNA: TGTGCCACCGCGAGGCTGTCCTACAATGAGCAGTTCTTC
V: TRBV15
D: NA
J: TRBJ2-1
size: many

CDR3: CASSSSGVYNSPLHF
DNA: TGTGCCAGCAGTTCGTCAGGGGTCTATAATTCACCCCTCCACTTT
V: TRBV25-1
D: NA
J: TRBJ1-6
size: many

CDR3: CSARNKWDTQYF
DNA: TGCAGTGCTAGGAACAAGTGGGATACGCAGTATTTT
V: TRBV20-1
D: NA
J: TRBJ2-3
size: NA

CDR3: CSARGLGAFF
DNA: TGCAGTGCTAGAGGACTAGGAGCTTTCTTT
V: TRBV20-1
D: NA
J: TRBJ1-1
size: NA

CDR3: CASSLLFSGSTDTQYF
DNA: TGTGCCAGCAGCCTTCTTTTTAGCGGTAGCACAGATACGCAGTATTTT
V: TRBV6-2/TRBV6-3
D: NA
J: TRBJ2-3
size: few

CDR3: CASSYRVGNVLTF
DNA: TGTGCCAGCAGTTACAGGGTAGGCAACGTCCTGACTTTC
V: TRBV6-2/TRBV6-3
D: NA
J: TRBJ2-6
size: many

CDR3: CSVDRGHGNEQFF
DNA: TGCAGCGTAGACAGGGGGCACGGCAATGAGCAGTTCTTC
V: TRBV20-1
D: TRBD1
J: TRBJ2-1
size: many

CDR3: CASSQDHRVNQPQHF
DNA: TGCGCCAGCAGCCAAGATCACAGGGTGAATCAGCCCCAGCATTTT
V: TRBV4-3
D: NA
J: TRBJ1-5
size: many

CDR3: CASTQAKQGKYTEAFF
DNA: TGTGCCAGCACCCAAGCAAAACAGGGGAAGTACACTGAAGCTTTCTTT
V: TRBV12-3/TRBV12-4
D: TRBD1
J: TRBJ1-1
size: many

CDR3: CASSPTGANQPQHF
DNA: TGTGCCAGCAGCCCGACAGGGGCCAATCAGCCCCAGCATTTT
V: TRBV7-9
D: TRBD1
J: TRBJ1-5
size: few

CDR3: CASSLDSQGSTDTQYF
DNA: TGCGCCAGCAGCTTGGATTCGCAGGGGAGCACAGATACGCAGTATTTT
V: TRBV5-1
D: NA
J: TRBJ2-3
size: few

CDR3: CASGGGGGIYGYTF
DNA: TGTGCCAGCGGAGGAGGGGGCGGCATTTATGGCTACACCTTC
V: TRBV28
D: TRBD1
J: TRBJ1-2
size: many

CDR3: CASSIGTANEQYF
DNA: TGTGCCAGCAGCATCGGGACCGCTAACGAGCAGTACTTC
V: TRBV11-2
D: NA
J: TRBJ2-7
size: many

CDR3: CASRVTSGGGNTQYF
DNA: TGTGCCAGCAGGGTCACTAGCGGGGGGGGGAATACGCAGTATTTT
V: TRBV12-3/TRBV12-4
D: TRBD2
J: TRBJ2-3
size: many

CDR3: CASSSNRDRGPYEQYF
DNA: TGTGCCAGCAGTTCCAACCGGGACAGGGGCCCCTACGAGCAGTACTTC
V: TRBV27
D: TRBD1
J: TRBJ2-7
size: many

CDR3: CASSLAGTGRMNTEAFF
DNA: TGTGCCAGCAGCTTAGCGGGGACAGGGAGGATGAACACTGAAGCTTTCTTT
V: TRBV7-8
D: TRBD1
J: TRBJ1-1
size: many

CDR3: CASSLDHERGTGRTQYF
DNA: TGTGCCAGCAGCTTAGATCATGAGCGGGGTACAGGTCGAACCCAGTACTTC
V: TRBV11-2
D: TRBD2
J: TRBJ2-5
size: many

CDR3: CASNRGTGPYEQYF
DNA: TGTGCCAGCAACCGGGGGACAGGGCCCTACGAGCAGTACTTC
V: TRBV6-6
D: TRBD1
J: TRBJ2-7
size: NA

CDR3: CASSSGTSGGLDTQYF
DNA: TGTGCCAGCAGCTCAGGGACTAGCGGGGGGCTTGATACGCAGTATTTT
V: TRBV7-9
D: TRBD2
J: TRBJ2-3
size: few

CDR3: CASRRQSYEQYF
DNA: TGTGCCAGCAGAAGACAGTCCTACGAGCAGTACTTC
V: TRBV27
D: NA
J: TRBJ2-7
size: many

CDR3: CASSPFWGANTEAFF
DNA: TGTGCCAGCAGTCCTTTCTGGGGGGCCAACACTGAAGCTTTCTTT
V: TRBV28
D: NA
J: TRBJ1-1
size: few

CDR3: CASSLEASLAGGPRYEQYF
DNA: TGTGCCAGCAGCTTAGAAGCTTCACTAGCGGGGGGGCCTAGGTACGAGCAGTACTTC
V: TRBV7-2
D: TRBD2
J: TRBJ2-7
size: many

CDR3: CASSRDSYTEAFF
DNA: TGTGCCAGCAGCCGGGACAGTTACACTGAAGCTTTCTTT
V: TRBV28
D: TRBD1
J: TRBJ1-1
size: many

CDR3: CASSLYAQGAGEQYF
DNA: TGTGCCAGCAGCTTATACGCACAGGGGGCCGGCGAGCAGTACTTC
V: TRBV7-2
D: TRBD1
J: TRBJ2-7
size: few

CDR3: CASSLDGSPYNEQFF
DNA: TGCGCCAGCAGCTTGGACGGGAGTCCCTACAATGAGCAGTTCTTC
V: TRBV5-1
D: NA
J: TRBJ2-1
size: many

CDR3: CASSQAGSETQYF
DNA: TGTGCCAGCAGCCAAGCGGGCTCGGAGACCCAGTACTTC
V: TRBV3-1
D: NA
J: TRBJ2-5
size: many

CDR3: CASGLGGSGNTIYF
DNA: TGTGCCAGCGGCCTTGGGGGCTCTGGAAACACCATATATTTT
V: TRBV6-5
D: NA
J: TRBJ1-3
size: NA

CDR3: CASSLAWGRGEQETQYF
DNA: TGTGCCAGCAGCTTGGCCTGGGGCAGGGGAGAACAAGAGACCCAGTACTTC
V: TRBV5-6
D: NA
J: TRBJ2-5
size: few

CDR3: CASSRGTNEKLFF
DNA: TGTGCCAGCAGCAGGGGAACTAATGAAAAACTGTTTTTT
V: TRBV7-8
D: NA
J: TRBJ1-4
size: many

CDR3: CSVEGGGTEAFF
DNA: TGCAGCGTTGAGGGGGGCGGCACTGAAGCTTTCTTT
V: TRBV29-1
D: NA
J: TRBJ1-1
size: few

CDR3: CASSPRLGGNQPQHF
DNA: TGTGCCAGCAGTCCCAGATTGGGGGGCAATCAGCCCCAGCATTTT
V: TRBV6-1
D: NA
J: TRBJ1-5
size: few

CDR3: CSARPQLQAFF
DNA: TGCAGTGCTAGGCCTCAGTTGCAAGCTTTCTTT
V: TRBV20-1
D: NA
J: TRBJ1-1
size: NA

CDR3: CASSSWTGLNTGAFF
DNA: TGTGCCAGCAGTTCTTGGACAGGGCTGAACACTGGAGCTTTCTTT
V: TRBV12-3/TRBV12-4
D: TRBD1
J: TRBJ1-1
size: NA

CDR3: CASSFRLHYEQYF
DNA: TGTGCCAGCAGCTTTAGGCTGCACTACGAGCAGTACTTC
V: TRBV5-6
D: NA
J: TRBJ2-7
size: many

CDR3: CASSSRRTGELFF
DNA: TGTGCCAGCAGTTCTAGGAGAACCGGGGAGCTGTTTTTT
V: TRBV11-3
D: NA
J: TRBJ2-2
size: few

CDR3: CASSLQYSYEQYF
DNA: TGTGCCAGCAGCCTACAGTACTCCTACGAGCAGTACTTC
V: TRBV2
D: NA
J: TRBJ2-7
size: few

CDR3: CASSQVGWEPFSDTQYF
DNA: TGCGCCAGCAGCCAAGTCGGTTGGGAGCCCTTTTCAGATACGCAGTATTTT
V: TRBV4-1
D: NA
J: TRBJ2-3
size: many

CDR3: CASGWTSGDTDTQYF
DNA: TGTGCCAGCGGATGGACTAGCGGGGACACAGATACGCAGTATTTT
V: TRBV6-5
D: TRBD2
J: TRBJ2-3
size: many

CDR3: CASSTPEGGDTQYF
DNA: TGCGCCAGCAGCACCCCCGAAGGTGGGGATACGCAGTATTTT
V: TRBV5-1
D: NA
J: TRBJ2-3
size: few

CDR3: CASSWDRGTNTEAFF
DNA: TGCGCCAGCAGCTGGGACAGGGGAACGAACACTGAAGCTTTCTTT
V: TRBV5-1
D: TRBD1
J: TRBJ1-1
size: many

CDR3: CASSHRHRDEKLFF
DNA: TGTGCCAGCAGTCACAGGCATAGGGATGAAAAACTGTTTTTT
V: TRBV6-5
D: NA
J: TRBJ1-4
size: many

CDR3: CASSQEGGAGVETQYF
DNA: TGTGCCAGCAGCCAAGAAGGGGGAGCGGGGGTGGAGACCCAGTACTTC
V: TRBV4-2
D: TRBD2
J: TRBJ2-5
size: many

CDR3: CASSPQESGNTIYF
DNA: TGTGCCAGCAGCCCGCAGGAGTCTGGAAACACCATATATTTT
V: TRBV7-9
D: NA
J: TRBJ1-3
size: NA

CDR3: CAWSRDRSNQPQHF
DNA: TGTGCCTGGAGCAGAGACAGGAGCAATCAGCCCCAGCATTTT
V: TRBV30
D: NA
J: TRBJ1-5
size: NA

CDR3: CASSPRGSNYNEQFF
DNA: TGTGCCAGCTCACCGCGGGGGAGCAACTACAATGAGCAGTTCTTC
V: TRBV18
D: TRBD2
J: TRBJ2-1
size: few

CDR3: CASSLRGFGYGYTF
DNA: TGTGCCAGCAGTTTAAGGGGTTTTGGCTATGGCTACACCTTC
V: TRBV12-3/TRBV12-4
D: NA
J: TRBJ1-2
size: many

CDR3: CSARAGTNTGELFF
DNA: TGCAGTGCTAGGGCAGGAACGAACACCGGGGAGCTGTTTTTT
V: TRBV20-1
D: NA
J: TRBJ2-2
size: NA

CDR3: CSARDPVSSYNEQFF
DNA: TGCAGTGCTAGAGATCCGGTAAGCTCCTACAATGAGCAGTTCTTC
V: TRBV20-1
D: NA
J: TRBJ2-1
size: many

CDR3: CASSLGGGATDTQYF
DNA: TGTGCCAGCAGCTTGGGAGGTGGGGCCACAGATACGCAGTATTTT
V: TRBV5-6
D: NA
J: TRBJ2-3
size: NA

CDR3: CASSLAGASYNEQFF
DNA: TGTGCCAGCAGCTTAGCGGGAGCCAGCTACAATGAGCAGTTCTTC
V: TRBV7-2
D: NA
J: TRBJ2-1
size: many

CDR3: CASRLLGVLSSGNTIYF
DNA: TGTGCCAGCAGACTCCTGGGGGTTCTGAGCTCTGGAAACACCATATATTTT
V: TRBV12-3/TRBV12-4
D: NA
J: TRBJ1-3
size: many

CDR3: CASSNLEGWPRSPLHF
DNA: TGTGCCAGCAGTAACCTTGAGGGTTGGCCACGCTCACCCCTCCACTTT
V: TRBV27
D: NA
J: TRBJ1-6
size: many

CDR3: CASRAREGVSSGNTIYF
DNA: TGTGCCAGCAGGGCCAGAGAAGGGGTGAGCTCTGGAAACACCATATATTTT
V: TRBV12-3/TRBV12-4
D: NA
J: TRBJ1-3
size: few